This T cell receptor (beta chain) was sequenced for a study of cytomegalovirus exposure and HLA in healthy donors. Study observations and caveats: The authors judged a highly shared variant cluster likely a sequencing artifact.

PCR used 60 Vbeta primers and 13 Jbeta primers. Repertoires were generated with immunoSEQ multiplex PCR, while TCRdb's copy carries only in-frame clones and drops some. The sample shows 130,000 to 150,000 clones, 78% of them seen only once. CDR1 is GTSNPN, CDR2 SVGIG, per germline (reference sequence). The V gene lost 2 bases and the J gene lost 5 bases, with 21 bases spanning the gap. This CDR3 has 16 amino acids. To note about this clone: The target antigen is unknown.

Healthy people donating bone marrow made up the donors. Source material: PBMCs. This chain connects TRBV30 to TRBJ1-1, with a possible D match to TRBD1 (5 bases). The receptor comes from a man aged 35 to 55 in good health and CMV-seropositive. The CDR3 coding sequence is TGTGCCTGGAGTCCTCGGGGGGAGGGGTTGAGGACTGAAGCTTTCTTT. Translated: CAWSPRGEGLRTEAFF.